This T cell receptor beta chain was obtained from a study of vaccination effects on CD4 cells after COVID-19. Expansion of antigen-specific CD4+ T cells with viral peptide pools was carried out by the ViraFEST assay before sequencing. Subsequent to a culture period of 10 to 11 days, CD4+ T cells were isolated. The cohort was immunized with two doses of either the BNT162b2 or mRNA-1273 vaccine. People in the vaccine group had not been infected with SARS-CoV-2 before, and their nucleocapsid antibodies were negative. Cultures got half-medium changes with IL-2 on days 3 and 7. The CDR3 runs to 15 residues. Germline-derived CDR1 and CDR2 are SGDLS and YYNGEE. V was clipped by 0 bases and J by 3 bases, with 12 bases between them. Only in-frame clones appear in the TCRdb table, and some are missing; sequencing was by immunoSEQ multiplex PCR. Of 15,000 or so clones in the sample, 55% to 75% were seen once.

This clone was seen a handful of times. Its specificity is not known. V and J are TRBV9 and TRBJ1-2; no clear D gene. The material was CD4+ T cells from PBMCs cultured with SARS-CoV-2 spike peptides, obtained after COVID-19 vaccination. This sequence was found in a human donor who received a COVID-19 vaccine. The CDR3 DNA is TGTGCCAGCAGCGTAGATGGAGGGCCCTACTATGGCTACACCTTC. This gives the protein CASSVDGGPYYGYTF.